This T cell receptor (beta chain) was observed in a study of T cells in Graves' hyperthyroidism and ophthalmopathy. Looking at the study overall: Peripheral blood was taken when the disease was first diagnosed, before any treatment began. Broader study findings: Blood held most thyroid clonotypes expanded above 0.001 frequency.

From RNA transcripts, TCR beta CDR3 regions were amplified. The HTBI primer set was used in a first-round RT-PCR of the TCR CDR3. TCRdb independently ran MiXCR on the multiplex PCR reads; one entry per CDR3 protein. This table holds about 260,000 distinct CDR3 sequences, less than 30% found once. Hyperthyroidism patients were newly diagnosed, had disease duration under 2 months, and were aged 18 to 65 years. Exclusion of a patient resulted from uncontrolled infection, other autoimmune disease, pregnancy or lactation. In its sample, this clonotype was seen many times. The antigen is not known. V was clipped by 3 bases and J by 2 bases; unmatched bases: 16. The CDR3 has 20 residues. Germline lookup yields CDR1 SGDLS and CDR2 YYNGEE.

Sequenced sample: blood. This clonotype originated in a man aged 35-49 years with Graves' hyperthyroidism that later progressed to Graves' ophthalmopathy. The chain is built from TRBV9 and TRBJ2-3; 12 positions match TRBD1. The CDR3, as DNA: TGTGCCAGCAGCGCCCGAAGGGACAGGGGGCCCGTGATTATCACAGATACGCAGTATTTT. This gives the protein CASSARRDRGPVIITDTQYF.